The next 9 T cell receptor beta chains were all read from a single sample in a study of CD4+ T cells in melanoma. Only in-frame clones appear in the TCRdb table, and some are missing; sequencing was by immunoSEQ multiplex PCR. The sample has 20,000 to 25,000 clones; approximately 80% are singletons. Input material: cells from a culture (not recorded whether cultured in vitro). These TCRs come from a human donor with melanoma.

The rearrangement links TRBV11-2 to TRBJ2-5; D is perhaps TRBD2 (6 bases). Germline V gives CDR1 SGHAT, CDR2 FQNNGV. The CDR3 contains 13 residues. The V end lost 5 bases, the J end lost 1 base, and 8 bases lay between the germline ends. The CDR3 sequence is CASSAGRQETQYF. The CDR3 DNA follows: TGTGCCAGCAGCGCGGGACGCCAAGAGACCCAGTACTTC. Variable domain in full (rest from reference TRBV11-2 and TRBJ2-5): EAGVAQSPRYKIIEKRQSVAFWCNPISGHATLYWYQQILGQGPKLLIQFQNNGVVDDSQLPKDRFSAERLKGVDSTLKIQPAKLEDSAVYLCASSAGRQETQYFGPGTRLLVL.

This clone was found a few times. The rearrangement links TRBV6-1 to TRBJ2-4; D gene unclear. CDR3 length: 16 amino acids. With 1 base removed from V and 0 bases from J, the gap between germline ends came to 10 bases. CDR1 and CDR2 (germline): MNHNS, SASEGT. The CDR3 coding sequence is TGTGCCAGCAGTGAAGGGGTGGGTCGAGCCAAAAACATTCAGTACTTC. It translates to CASSEGVGRAKNIQYF.

The chain uses TRBV7-6 and TRBJ2-3; perhaps TRBD2 as D (6 bases). The CDR3 is made up of 15 amino acids. CDR1 is SGHVS and CDR2 is FNYEAQ in the germline V gene. Between the trimmed V and J ends, which lost 4 bases and 1 base, there was a span of 12 bases. This CDR3 is CASSSRWGGTDTQYF. DNA of the CDR3: TGTGCCAGCAGCTCCCGCTGGGGGGGCACAGATACGCAGTATTTT.

The chain combines TRBV4-1 with TRBJ2-1; 9 bases fit TRBD2. Losses at the gene ends were 6 bases for V and 8 bases for J; bases not matched to a gene: 11. The CDR3 is 15 amino acids. Germline CDR1 reads MGHRA; CDR2 reads YSYEKL. CDR3 residues: CASRLHGTSLDEQFF. The CDR3 DNA sequence: TGCGCCAGCAGACTTCACGGGACTAGCCTCGATGAGCAGTTCTTC.

The rearrangement links TRBV7-6 to TRBJ1-4; D not resolved. Germline V CDR1 and CDR2: SGHVS, FNYEAQ. V dropped 0 bases and J dropped 8 bases, with 19 bases sitting between them. CDR3 size: 17 residues. The DNA for the CDR3 is TGTGCCAGCAGCTTAGCCTCCCCTGCGGTCTTTAGCGAAAAACTGTTTTTT. Protein product: CASSLASPAVFSEKLFF.

The V call is TRBV7-3, the J call TRBJ2-5; the match to TRBD1 covers 7 bases. CDR3 size: 15 residues. Germline lookup yields CDR1 SGHTA and CDR2 FQGTGA. J gave up 1 base and V 5 bases, and 7 bases lay outside the gene matches. CDR3 DNA: TGTGCCAGCAGCGCGGACGGGACAGCCCAAGAGACCCAGTACTTC. It translates to CASSADGTAQETQYF.

This chain connects TRBV5-1 to TRBJ2-7; 7 bases are shared with TRBD1. The germline V gene has CDR1 SGHRS and CDR2 YFSETQ. The length of the CDR3 is 17 residues. The junction had 15 bases not matched to a gene; V was cut back by 4 bases and J by 2 bases. The CDR3 spells CASSPTAKGQLAYEQYF. The CDR3 DNA follows: TGCGCCAGCAGCCCCACCGCCAAGGGACAGCTAGCCTACGAGCAGTACTTC.

This clone was found a few times. The V gene is TRBV2, the J gene TRBJ2-4; either TRBD1 or TRBD2 may supply D (5 bases each). V was trimmed by 4 bases and J by 6 bases, leaving 19 bases between them. Germline V gene sequence: CDR1 SNHLY, CDR2 FYNNEI. The CDR3 runs to 16 residues. CDR3 in DNA: TGTGCCAGCAGTGGAAGCTGGGGGTGGTACGGAAACATTCAGTACTTC. It translates to CASSGSWGWYGNIQYF.

The genes are TRBV7-2 and TRBJ2-7, with a tentative D call TRBD2 (5 bases). CDR1 SGHTA and CDR2 FQGNSA come from the germline V gene. This CDR3 comprises 13 residues. With 3 bases removed from V and 0 bases from J, the gap between germline ends came to 6 bases. CDR3 sequence reads: CASSFGNSYEQYF. The DNA of the CDR3 is TGTGCCAGCAGCTTCGGGAACTCCTACGAGCAGTACTTC.